This entry lists 12 T cell receptor beta chains sequenced from one sample in a study of T-cell memory formation after mild COVID-19. One entry per CDR3 protein results from TCRdb running MiXCR on the 5' RACE reads. The sample lists more than 250,000 distinct CDR3 sequences, roughly 17% occurring once. The sample taken for sequencing was PBMCs or a T cell subset sorted from them (not recorded which). The origin of the receptors is a man aged 18 to 35 who had mild COVID-19 (a few samples of this study predate the infection). Cell type and time point are not known.

This clonotype was seen a few times. The rearrangement joins TRBV15 to TRBJ2-1, with 8 positions matching TRBD1. CDR3 length: 14 residues. The ends lost 4 bases at V and 8 bases at J; junction bases unmatched: 7. Germline lookup yields CDR1 LNHNV and CDR2 YYDKDF (reference sequence). In DNA form, the CDR3 reads TGTGCCACCAGCACCACAGGGGGTAGCTATGAGCAGTTCTTC. Residues: CATSTTGGSYEQFF.

This clonotype appeared a few times. The rearrangement joins TRBV6-1 to TRBJ2-2, with 8 bases lining up with TRBD2. The junction had 6 bases not matched to a gene; V was cut back by 10 bases and J by 5 bases. CDR3 length: 13 residues. Looked up from germline, CDR1 is MNHNS and CDR2 is SASEGT. Here the CDR3 DNA reads TGTGCCACCGGGGGGGGATGGACCGGGGAGCTGTTTTTT. Translated, it gives CATGGGWTGELFF.

The V call is TRBV5-4, the J call TRBJ1-1; unclear D gene. The germline V and J ends were trimmed by 6 bases and 5 bases, with 8 bases remaining between them. The germline CDR1 and CDR2 sequences are SGHNT and YYREEE (reference sequence). This CDR3 has 11 residues. The CDR3 is CASTLGTEAFF. CDR3 DNA: TGTGCCAGCACCCTAGGGACTGAAGCTTTCTTT.

This clonotype has just a few counts. V gene TRBV7-9 combines with J gene TRBJ1-4, with 7 bases fitting TRBD1. The germline gives CDR1 SEHNR, CDR2 FQNEAQ (reference sequence). The V and J ends lost 2 bases and 5 bases, in that order; junction bases with no gene match: 11. The CDR3 extends over 17 amino acids. CDR3 sequence (DNA): TGTGCCAGCAGCTTACCCTACACCGGGACAGCAAATGAAAAACTGTTTTTT. Translating it yields CASSLPYTGTANEKLFF. The full variable domain, with the rest looked up from reference TRBV7-9 and TRBJ1-4, is DTGVSQNPRHKITKRGQNVTFRCDPISEHNRLYWYRQTLGQGPEFLTYFQNEAQLEKSRLLSDRFSAERPKGSFSTLEIQRTEQGDSAMYLCASSLPYTGTANEKLFFGSGTQLSVL.

The J gene is TRBJ2-7, the V gene TRBV28; D is possibly TRBD1 (5 bases). The V gene lost 6 bases and the J gene lost 7 bases, with 10 bases spanning the gap. The CDR3 extends over 11 amino acids. Per germline, CDR1 MDHEN and CDR2 SYDVKM. CDR3 nucleotide sequence: TGTGCCAGCAGAGGACAAAGTGAGCAGTACGTC. This translates into CASRGQSEQYV.

This clonotype was counted only a few times. The J gene is TRBJ2-3, the V gene TRBV12-3 or TRBV12-4, with 14 bases fitting TRBD2. There are 18 residues in the CDR3. V was pared by 6 bases and J by 1 base, with 9 bases of the junction left unmatched. CDR3 sequence (DNA): TGTGCCAGCAGCTTCGGACTAGCGGGGGGTGGTGGCACAGATACGCAGTATTTT. Encoded protein: CASSFGLAGGGGTDTQYF.

V is TRBV5-1 and J is TRBJ1-3, with 7 bases aligning to TRBD1. The junction had 8 bases not matched to a gene; V was cut back by 4 bases and J by 4 bases. The CDR3 is made up of 15 amino acids. Germline V CDR1 and CDR2: SGHRS, YFSETQ. The CDR3 DNA is TGCGCCAGCAGCCAGGGACAGCCAGGGGGAAACACCATATATTTT. Translation: CASSQGQPGGNTIYF.

This clonotype came up a few times. The V gene is TRBV7-2, the J gene TRBJ1-2; TRBD1 aligns across 9 bases. V dropped 3 bases and J dropped 4; count of bases not matched to a gene: 3. Per germline, CDR1 SGHTA and CDR2 FQGNSA. The CDR3 is 14 amino acids. The chain's CDR3 is CASSFGQGRYGYTF. In DNA, the CDR3 is TGTGCCAGCAGCTTCGGACAGGGGCGCTATGGCTACACCTTC.

The CDR3: CASTPQPGTDTQYF. The CDR3 DNA sequence: TGTGCCAGCACCCCTCAACCCGGCACAGATACGCAGTATTTT. This chain uses TRBV2 with TRBJ2-3; the D is unclear. The germline gives CDR1 SNHLY, CDR2 FYNNEI. The CDR3 runs to 14 residues. V was clipped by 7 bases and J by 1 base, with 12 bases between them.

J is TRBJ2-3 and V is TRBV20-1; D not certain. This CDR3 comprises 11 residues. V shed 6 bases and J shed 7 bases, with 11 bases lying between them. Germline V gene data show CDR1 as DFQATT and CDR2 as SNEGSKA (reference sequence). CDR3 DNA: TGCAGTGCCCCGGTACTAAATACGCAGTATTTT. It yields the protein CSAPVLNTQYF.

The rearrangement links TRBV11-2 to TRBJ2-2; 10 nucleotides line up with TRBD1. This CDR3 contains 18 residues. Germline V gene data show CDR1 as SGHAT and CDR2 as FQNNGV. V was clipped by 1 base and J by 7 bases; unmatched bases: 12. The CDR3 here is CASSLVGTGANLVGELFF. In nucleotides, the CDR3 is TGTGCCAGCAGCTTAGTCGGGACAGGGGCAAATCTGGTCGGGGAGCTGTTTTTT.

This clonotype was counted a few times. The chain carries TRBV7-2 and TRBJ2-2; D call uncertain. CDR3 size: 15 residues. Germline-derived CDR1 and CDR2 are SGHTA and FQGNSA. V gave up 0 bases and J gave up 1 base, with 6 bases separating them. CDR3 protein: CASSLAMGNTGELFF. The CDR3, as DNA: TGTGCCAGCAGCTTAGCAATGGGGAACACCGGGGAGCTGTTTTTT.